What follows is one TCR beta chain and its context. Its antigen is unknown. The data were taken from a study of shared clonotypes between healthy human individuals. Each PCR replicate from the sorted subsets contained about 200 ng DNA, which is about 30,000 T cell genomes. Profiling relied on immunoSEQ multiplex PCR, and the TCRdb table lists in-frame clones only, not all of them. The table shows hundreds of thousands of clones, with approximately 79% occurring only once. The donors, all of them Caucasian adults, lived in Nashville, Tennessee. The CDR3 loop spans 15 amino acids. Germline V lookup: CDR1 WSHSY, CDR2 SAAADI. The V end lost 0 bases, the J end lost 7 bases, and 15 bases lay between the germline ends. Findings and caveats of the study: Large depth notwithstanding, sorted-subset sequencing proved incomplete by rarefaction.

The V call is TRBV10-2, the J call TRBJ1-1; D call uncertain. Sequencing used memory CD4+ T cells sorted from blood. Subset reported: CD45RA-negative fraction. This clonotype was sampled from a woman aged 25 to 45 in good health. CDR3 coding DNA: TGCGCCAGCAGTGAGTCGTTGCTTCGGGCTAATGAAGCTTTCTTT. Amino acid sequence: CASSESLLRANEAFF.